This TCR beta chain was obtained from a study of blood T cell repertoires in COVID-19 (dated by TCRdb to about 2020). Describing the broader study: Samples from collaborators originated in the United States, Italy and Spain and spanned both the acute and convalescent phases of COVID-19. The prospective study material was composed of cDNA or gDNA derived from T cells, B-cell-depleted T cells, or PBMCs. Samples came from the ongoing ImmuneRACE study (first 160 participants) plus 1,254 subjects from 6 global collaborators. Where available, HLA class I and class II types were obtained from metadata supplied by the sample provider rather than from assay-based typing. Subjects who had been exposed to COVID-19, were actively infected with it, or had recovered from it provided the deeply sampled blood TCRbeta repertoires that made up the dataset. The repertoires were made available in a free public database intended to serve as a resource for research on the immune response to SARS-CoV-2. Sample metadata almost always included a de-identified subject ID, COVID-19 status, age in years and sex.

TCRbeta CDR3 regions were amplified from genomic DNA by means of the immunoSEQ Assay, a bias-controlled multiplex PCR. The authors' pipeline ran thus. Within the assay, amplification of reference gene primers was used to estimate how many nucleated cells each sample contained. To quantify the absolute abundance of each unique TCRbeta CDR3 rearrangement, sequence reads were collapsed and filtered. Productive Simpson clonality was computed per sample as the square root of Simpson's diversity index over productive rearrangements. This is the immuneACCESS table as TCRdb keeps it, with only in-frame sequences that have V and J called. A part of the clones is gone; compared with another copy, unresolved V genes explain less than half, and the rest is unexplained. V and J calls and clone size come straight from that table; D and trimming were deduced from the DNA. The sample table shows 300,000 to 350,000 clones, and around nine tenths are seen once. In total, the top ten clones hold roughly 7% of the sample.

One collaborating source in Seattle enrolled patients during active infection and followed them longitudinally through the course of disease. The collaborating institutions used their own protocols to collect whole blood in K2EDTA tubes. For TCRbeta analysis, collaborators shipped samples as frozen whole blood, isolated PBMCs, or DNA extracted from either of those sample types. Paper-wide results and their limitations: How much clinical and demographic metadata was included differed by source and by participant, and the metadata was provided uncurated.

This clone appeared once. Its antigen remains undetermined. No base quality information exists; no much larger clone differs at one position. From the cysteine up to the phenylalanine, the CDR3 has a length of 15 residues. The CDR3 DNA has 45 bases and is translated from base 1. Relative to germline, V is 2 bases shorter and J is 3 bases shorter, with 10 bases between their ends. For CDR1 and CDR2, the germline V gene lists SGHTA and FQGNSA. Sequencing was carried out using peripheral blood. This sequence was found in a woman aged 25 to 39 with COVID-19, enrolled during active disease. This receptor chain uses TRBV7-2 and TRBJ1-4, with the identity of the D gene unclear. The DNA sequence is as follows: TGTGCCAGCAGCTTAATCCCCGGTGCTAATGAAAAACTGTTTTTT. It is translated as CASSLIPGANEKLFF.